These T cell receptor beta chains were read from a single sample in a study of beta chain features in type 1 diabetes. The protocol was immunoSEQ multiplex PCR, while the TCRdb copy is restricted to in-frame clones and leaves out a portion. The sample has about 260,000 clones; around 21% are singletons. The sample was naive CD4+ T cells from blood. Receptors were obtained from a woman in her thirties or forties with type 1 diabetes. Both conserved end residues are part of each CDR3. D genes are given only for firm matches. Size values are once, few and many counts, or a class for expanded clones, and some rows have none.

d_gene	abundance	v_gene	j_gene	CDR3aa	CDR3nt
.	.	TRBV25-1	TRBJ1-2	CASSGSTTVQGYTF	TGTGCCAGCAGTGGATCCACGACAGTGCAGGGCTACACCTTC
.	few	TRBV2	TRBJ1-5	CASSVTGRKESQHF	TGTGCCAGCAGCGTCACAGGACGTAAGGAGTCCCAGCATTTT
.	.	TRBV7-9	TRBJ1-2	CASSLAGAGGYTF	TGTGCCAGCAGCTTAGCAGGGGCTGGTGGCTACACCTTC
.	.	TRBV7-9	TRBJ2-2	CASSQDTGELFF	TGTGCCAGCAGCCAGGACACCGGGGAGCTGTTTTTT
.	.	TRBV5-6	TRBJ1-1	CASSFGGADTEAFF	TGTGCCAGCAGCTTTGGCGGGGCGGACACTGAAGCTTTCTTT
TRBD1	.	TRBV2	TRBJ2-7	CASSDRDRGGQYF	TGTGCCAGCAGTGACCGGGACAGGGGTGGGCAGTACTTC
TRBD2	few	TRBV4-3	TRBJ2-3	CASSHREVEDTQYF	TGCGCCAGCAGCCACCGGGAGGTGGAAGATACGCAGTATTTT
TRBD2	.	TRBV29-1	TRBJ2-3	CSVGKLAGDSTDTQYF	TGCAGCGTTGGAAAGCTAGCGGGGGACAGCACAGATACGCAGTATTTT
.	few	TRBV4-3	TRBJ1-2	CASSQDLGRQGYTF	TGCGCCAGCAGCCAAGATCTTGGGAGGCAAGGCTACACCTTC
.	.	TRBV7-8	TRBJ1-1	CASSKGGVNTEAFF	TGTGCCAGCAGCAAGGGAGGGGTAAACACTGAAGCTTTCTTT
.	few	TRBV13	TRBJ2-5	CASSPEDGGQTQYF	TGTGCCAGCAGCCCGGAGGATGGCGGACAGACCCAGTACTTC
TRBD1	.	TRBV7-2	TRBJ2-7	CACRQGVGNEQYF	TGTGCCTGTCGACAGGGTGTAGGGAACGAGCAGTACTTC
TRBD1	.	TRBV15	TRBJ2-7	CATSREPHRGYEQYF	TGTGCCACCAGCAGAGAACCACACAGGGGCTACGAGCAGTACTTC
.	few	TRBV9	TRBJ2-1	CASGAGAYNEQFF	TGTGCCAGCGGGGCAGGGGCCTACAATGAGCAGTTCTTC
.	.	TRBV29-1	TRBJ1-3	CSVYREPTIYF	TGCAGCGTTTATCGTGAGCCCACCATATATTTT
.	.	TRBV4-3	TRBJ1-2	CASSQQSSLGGYGYTF	TGCGCCAGCAGCCAACAATCAAGCCTCGGGGGCTATGGCTACACCTTC
.	few	TRBV4-2	TRBJ1-1	CASSQDGGANTEAFF	TGTGCCAGCAGCCAAGATGGGGGGGCAAACACTGAAGCTTTCTTT
.	.	TRBV7-9	TRBJ2-2	CASSFGDFPGELFF	TGTGCCAGCAGCTTCGGAGATTTTCCCGGGGAGCTGTTTTTT
.	few	TRBV29-1	TRBJ1-2	CSVETRNYGYTF	TGCAGCGTTGAAACAAGAAACTATGGCTACACCTTC
.	few	TRBV5-1	TRBJ2-3	CASSSGTAGDTQYF	TGCGCCAGCAGCTCGGGGACGGCGGGGGATACGCAGTATTTT
.	.	TRBV28	TRBJ2-1	CASSLGLDHNEQFF	TGTGCCAGCAGCCTGGGACTCGATCACAATGAGCAGTTCTTC
.	few	TRBV29-1	TRBJ2-7	CSVRGHSRYEQYF	TGCAGCGTTAGAGGACACTCAAGGTACGAGCAGTACTTC
TRBD1	.	TRBV5-4	TRBJ2-2	CASSPGQGMVSGELFF	TGTGCCAGCAGCCCAGGACAGGGAATGGTCTCCGGGGAGCTGTTTTTT
.	.	TRBV25-1	TRBJ2-7	CASSDFRLQYF	TGTGCCAGCAGTGATTTCAGATTGCAGTACTTC
TRBD1	few	TRBV2	TRBJ2-6	CASRGQGSGANVLTF	TGTGCCAGCAGAGGACAGGGCTCTGGGGCCAACGTCCTGACTTTC
.	.	TRBV2	TRBJ2-7	CASSHRGEQYF	TGTGCCAGCAGTCACCGGGGTGAGCAGTACTTC
.	.	TRBV6-5	TRBJ2-4	CASSLQTVGGNIQYF	TGTGCCAGCAGTTTGCAGACAGTAGGCGGAAACATTCAGTACTTC
.	.	TRBV5-1	TRBJ1-2	CASSRRAGSNYGYTF	TGCGCCAGCAGCAGACGAGCCGGGTCGAACTATGGCTACACCTTC
TRBD1	.	TRBV5-1	TRBJ2-7	CASSTTGAYEQYF	TGCGCCAGCAGCACTACAGGGGCCTACGAGCAGTACTTC
TRBD1	few	TRBV30	TRBJ1-3	CAWSVGQGNTIYF	TGTGCCTGGAGTGTGGGACAGGGAAACACCATATATTTT
.	.	TRBV12-5	TRBJ1-5	CASGPQGRSNQPQHF	TGTGCTAGTGGGCCACAGGGAAGGAGCAATCAGCCCCAGCATTTT
.	.	TRBV10-2	TRBJ1-5	CASRSGAVYNQPQHF	TGCGCCAGCAGGAGCGGGGCGGTCTACAATCAGCCCCAGCATTTT
TRBD2	.	TRBV28	TRBJ2-7	CASSPRLAGNDEQYF	TGTGCCAGCAGTCCTCGACTAGCGGGAAATGACGAGCAGTACTTC
.	.	TRBV10-3	TRBJ2-7	CAIRGTSYEQYF	TGTGCCATCAGGGGGACATCCTACGAGCAGTACTTC
.	.	TRBV30	TRBJ1-5	CAWSGGRGSNQPQHF	TGTGCCTGGAGTGGAGGCAGGGGAAGCAATCAGCCCCAGCATTTT
TRBD2	.	TRBV15	TRBJ2-1	CATSREPSGSYNEQFF	TGTGCCACCAGCAGAGAACCGAGCGGGAGCTACAATGAGCAGTTCTTC
.	.	TRBV6-5	TRBJ1-1	CASSYDWDRDSEAFF	TGTGCCAGCAGTTACGACTGGGATCGGGACTCTGAAGCTTTCTTT
.	.	TRBV29-1	TRBJ2-5	CSGLHGETQYF	TGCAGCGGCCTCCACGGGGAGACCCAGTACTTC
TRBD1	.	TRBV6-1	TRBJ2-3	CASSSQGLAQDTQYF	TGTGCCAGCAGTTCACAGGGGTTGGCACAAGATACGCAGTATTTT
.	.	TRBV7-2	TRBJ1-1	CASSLAAIMNTEAFF	TGTGCCAGCAGCTTAGCAGCTATCATGAACACTGAAGCTTTCTTT
.	.	TRBV12-5	TRBJ2-1	CASGAYQGKSKNEQFF	TGTGCTAGTGGCGCCTACCAGGGGAAATCGAAGAATGAGCAGTTCTTC
TRBD1	.	TRBV15	TRBJ2-7	CATSRGGTGDAYEQYF	TGTGCCACCAGCAGAGGAGGGACAGGGGACGCCTACGAGCAGTACTTC
TRBD1	few	TRBV2	TRBJ1-6	CASLTEEGGDSPLHF	TGTGCCAGCCTTACTGAAGAAGGGGGCGATTCACCCCTCCACTTT
TRBD2	.	TRBV29-1	TRBJ2-7	CSVRRVGGDFSEQYF	TGCAGCGTTCGACGGGTGGGGGGGGACTTCAGCGAGCAGTACTTC
TRBD2	.	TRBV7-2	TRBJ2-7	CASSLIGLGDEQYF	TGTGCCAGCAGCTTAATCGGACTAGGGGACGAGCAGTACTTC
.	.	TRBV7-2	TRBJ2-5	CASSSGHGETQYF	TGTGCCAGCAGCTCGGGACATGGAGAGACCCAGTACTTC